The text below deals with one TCR beta chain. The antigen is unknown. Sequencing used immunoSEQ multiplex PCR; TCRdb keeps in-frame clones, though not all of them. The data hold about 100,000 clones, with approximately 91% observed a single time. The data stem from a study of T cell responses to AZD1222 COVID-19 vaccine. Broader study findings: Reports say nearly half of spike-specific TCRs go after unmutated variant regions.

This receptor was obtained from an adult in good health. This specimen consisted of peripheral blood, obtained on day 0 of AZD1222 vaccination.

CDR3 amino acids: CASRRLQGSNTEAFF. The CDR3 DNA sequence: TGCGCCAGCAGGCGACTACAGGGGAGTAACACTGAAGCTTTCTTT. This chain links TRBV5-1 with TRBJ1-1; 7 bases fit TRBD1. The V gene's germline CDR1 is SGHRS and CDR2 YFSETQ. This CDR3 has 15 amino acids. V shed 5 bases, J shed 2 bases, and the junction held 9 bases outside the gene matches.